These 30 T cell receptor beta chains were sequenced from one sample in a study of cytomegalovirus exposure and HLA in healthy donors. The PCR made use of 60 Vbeta and 13 Jbeta primers. Only in-frame clones appear in the TCRdb table, and some are missing; sequencing was by immunoSEQ multiplex PCR. The table records some 190,000 clones, roughly 75% of them present only once. The sample was PBMCs. Receptor source: a woman between 25 and 40 years old in good health and CMV-seronegative.

This chain connects TRBV27 to TRBJ2-7, with 8 positions matching TRBD1. Germline V CDR1 and CDR2: MNHEY, SMNVEV (reference sequence). The CDR3 consists of 13 residues. V shed 5 bases, J shed 3 bases, and the junction held 3 bases outside the gene matches. The CDR3 region has the DNA TGTGCCAGCAGTACAGGGGGTGGCTACGAGCAGTACTTC. As protein: CASSTGGGYEQYF.

The chain employs TRBV5-1 and TRBJ1-1; 11 bases map to TRBD1. Germline CDR1 and CDR2: SGHRS and YFSETQ. Losses at the gene ends were 4 bases for V and 5 bases for J; bases not matched to a gene: 7. The CDR3 is 15 amino acids. CDR3 protein: CASSAGQGVGTEAFF. The CDR3 DNA follows: TGCGCCAGCAGCGCGGGACAGGGGGTGGGAACTGAAGCTTTCTTT.

The rearrangement links TRBV5-1 to TRBJ1-2, with a weak D call TRBD1 (6 bases). Trimming took off 0 bases at V and 2 bases at J, with 8 bases between the two ends. Per the germline V gene, CDR1 is SGHRS and CDR2 is YFSETQ. The CDR3 has 14 residues. The CDR3 region has the DNA TGCGCCAGCAGCTTGGGTGACAGGAACTATGGCTACACCTTC. Translated: CASSLGDRNYGYTF.

This clone was found a few times. This chain joins TRBV18 and TRBJ2-7; tentatively, D is TRBD1 (5 bases). V lost 2 bases and J lost 13, with 15 bases in between. The germline V gene has CDR1 KGHSH and CDR2 LQKENI. The length of the CDR3 is 12 residues. CDR3 loop: CASSPSIGHIYF. CDR3 sequence (DNA): TGTGCCAGCTCACCAAGTATTGGACATATCTACTTC.

The rearrangement uses TRBV5-1 and TRBJ2-7; 7 nucleotides line up with TRBD1. In germline, CDR1 is SGHRS, CDR2 YFSETQ. The CDR3 sequence is 13 residues long. Trimming cost V 4 bases and J 2 bases; bases outside gene matches: 3. In nucleotides, the CDR3 is TGCGCCAGCAGCCCGGGACAGACCTACGAGCAGTACTTC. As protein: CASSPGQTYEQYF.

This clone appeared once. The chain couples TRBV4-1 to TRBJ2-7; 9 bases match TRBD2. The V gene end was trimmed by 5 bases and the J gene end by 3 bases; junction bases not matched to a gene: 2. The CDR3 consists of 13 residues. Germline CDR1 MGHRA, CDR2 YSYEKL. CDR3 in amino acids: CASSETSGYEQYF. CDR3 bases: TGCGCCAGCAGCGAGACTAGCGGCTACGAGCAGTACTTC.

The chain is built from TRBV29-1 and TRBJ1-1; TRBD1 agrees at 8 bases. The J segment lost 9 bases and the V segment lost 4 bases, leaving 10 bases of the junction unmatched. The CDR3 loop spans 13 amino acids. The germline V gene has CDR1 SQVTM and CDR2 ANQGSEA. The CDR3 region has the DNA TGCAGCGTTGGTCACAGGGGGGGGATTCAAGCTTTCTTT. Translated, it gives CSVGHRGGIQAFF.

In its sample, this clone was seen once. The chain is built from TRBV30 and TRBJ1-1, with D perhaps matching TRBD1 (5 bases). V shed 2 bases and J shed 4 bases, with 14 bases lying between them. Germline V gene sequence: CDR1 GTSNPN, CDR2 SVGIG (reference sequence). This CDR3 is 14 amino acids long. The CDR3 region has the DNA TGTGCCTGGAGTACCCAGGGCACGGGCACTGAAGCTTTCTTT. Amino acid sequence: CAWSTQGTGTEAFF.

The chain uses TRBV18 and TRBJ2-1, with 10 bases identical to TRBD2. V shed 3 bases and J 3 bases; nucleotides not matched to a gene: 5. The CDR3 extends over 16 amino acids. Germline V CDR1 and CDR2: KGHSH, LQKENI. CDR3 in amino acids: CASSPVGTSDYNEQFF. The CDR3 region has the DNA TGTGCCAGCTCACCCGTCGGGACTAGCGACTACAATGAGCAGTTCTTC.

The chain employs TRBV4-1 and TRBJ1-6; no clear D. Trimming removed 1 base from V and 0 bases from J, with 19 bases in between. From germline, CDR1 is MGHRA and CDR2 YSYEKL. The CDR3 totals 20 residues. Here the CDR3 reads CASSQVWDIKGSSYNSPLHF. Written as DNA, the CDR3 is TGCGCCAGCAGCCAAGTTTGGGATATTAAAGGGAGCTCCTATAATTCACCCCTCCACTTT.

This clone was counted a single time. The rearrangement links TRBV13 to TRBJ1-6; 9 bases are shared with TRBD1. Germline V gene sequence: CDR1 PRHDT, CDR2 FYEKMQ (reference sequence). V lost 3 bases and J lost 9; bases outside the gene matches: 6. There are 15 residues in the CDR3. In DNA, the CDR3 is TGTGCCAGCAGCTTGAACAGGGGGCGAAGTTCACCCCTCCACTTT. Amino acids: CASSLNRGRSSPLHF. Full variable domain (outside the CDR3, taken from reference TRBV13 and TRBJ1-6): AAGVIQSPRHLIKEKRETATLKCYPIPRHDTVYWYQQGPGQDPQFLISFYEKMQSDKGSIPDRFSAQQFSDYHSELNMSSLELGDSALYFCASSLNRGRSSPLHFGNGTRLTVT.

The count of this clone is one. This sequence joins TRBV4-2 and TRBJ2-7; D is possibly TRBD1 (6 bases). The CDR3 is 17 amino acids. Germline lookup yields CDR1 LGHNA and CDR2 YNFKEQ. Trimming stripped 1 base from V and 0 bases from J, with 16 bases between. This CDR3 is CASSQGQGGPISYEQYF. The DNA of the CDR3 is TGTGCCAGCAGCCAAGGGCAAGGGGGACCCATCTCCTACGAGCAGTACTTC.

This chain joins TRBV27 and TRBJ2-5; 7 bases fit TRBD2. Trimming removed 3 bases from V and 5 bases from J; junction bases left unmatched: 6. The germline gives CDR1 MNHEY, CDR2 SMNVEV (reference sequence). The CDR3 sequence is 14 residues long. The CDR3 sequence: CASSLSYGRETQYF. CDR3 DNA: TGTGCCAGCAGTTTGAGCTACGGGAGGGAGACCCAGTACTTC.

The V call is TRBV6-6, the J call TRBJ1-5; D unclear. The CDR3 is 16 residues long. The V end was cut by 8 bases, the J end by 1 base, with 18 bases between. Germline CDR1 MNHNY, CDR2 SVGAGI (reference sequence). As DNA, the CDR3 is TGTGCCAGCTTGTCTGGTGGACTTGGAAGCAATCAGCCCCAGCATTTT. It translates to CASLSGGLGSNQPQHF.

The chain joins TRBV5-1 to TRBJ1-4, with D maybe TRBD1 (6 bases). CDR3 length equals 17 residues. The V end lost 0 bases, the J end lost 5 bases, and 17 bases lay between the germline ends. The germline V gene encodes CDR1 SGHRS and CDR2 YFSETQ. This chain's CDR3 is CASSLGLSGHSNEKLFF. Here the CDR3 DNA reads TGCGCCAGCAGCTTGGGACTATCGGGACACAGCAATGAAAAACTGTTTTTT.

The chain recombines TRBV6-6 with TRBJ2-7, with a possible D match to TRBD1 (5 bases). Trimming pared 2 bases from V and 4 bases from J, leaving 15 bases between. Germline loops: CDR1 MNHNY, CDR2 SVGAGI (reference sequence). This CDR3 comprises 15 residues. CDR3 coding DNA: TGTGCCAGCAGTTACCCTAGGGGCGTGAATTACGAGCAGTACTTC. Protein product: CASSYPRGVNYEQYF.

The genes are TRBV7-2 and TRBJ1-2, with TRBD1 matching 7 bases. From germline, CDR1 is SGHTA and CDR2 FQGNSA. The CDR3 is made up of 15 amino acids. The J segment lost 4 bases and the V segment lost 1 base, leaving 6 bases of the junction unmatched. CDR3 nucleotides: TGTGCCAGCAGCTTAGGACAGGGTTTGCCCTATGGCTACACCTTC. It codes for CASSLGQGLPYGYTF.

The gene calls are TRBV7-2 and TRBJ1-2; D may be TRBD1 (5 bases). V lost 1 base to trimming and J lost 8 bases, with 11 bases between them. The CDR3 is made up of 13 amino acids. Germline loops: CDR1 SGHTA, CDR2 FQGNSA. CDR3 protein: CASSLVGWGGYTF. The CDR3 DNA sequence: TGTGCCAGCAGCTTAGTGGGTTGGGGCGGCTACACCTTC.

This chain uses TRBV29-1 with TRBJ2-7; 7 bases match TRBD1. Trimming removed 7 bases from V and 1 base from J; junction bases left unmatched: 4. This CDR3 has 12 residues. CDR1 and CDR2 from the germline V gene are SQVTM and ANQGSEA. CDR3: CSAGGQSYEQYF. The CDR3 DNA reads as TGCAGCGCAGGGGGACAGTCCTACGAGCAGTACTTC.

This chain links TRBV30 with TRBJ1-1, with D perhaps matching TRBD1 (6 bases). Trimming removed 0 bases at V and 10 bases at J, with 9 bases between. This CDR3 comprises 11 residues. Germline assignment: CDR1 GTSNPN and CDR2 SVGIG (reference sequence). The DNA of the CDR3 is TGTGCCTGGAGTGTAGGGGGGGGAGCTTTCTTT. This translates into CAWSVGGGAFF.

The chain links TRBV28 to TRBJ2-1, with 14 nucleotides matching TRBD2. Germline V gene lookup returns CDR1 MDHEN and CDR2 SYDVKM. V shed 8 bases and J 10 bases; nucleotides not matched to a gene: 1. The CDR3 is made up of 12 amino acids. The CDR3 DNA sequence: TGTGCCAGCCGGACTAGCGGGGGGGAGCAGTTCTTC. Amino acid sequence: CASRTSGGEQFF.

The J gene is TRBJ1-2, the V gene TRBV30; no firm D call. The V gene's germline CDR1 is GTSNPN and CDR2 SVGIG (reference sequence). The CDR3 has 12 amino acids. The V gene lost 3 bases and the J gene lost 2 bases, with 7 bases spanning the gap. DNA of the CDR3: TGTGCCTGGAGCCACTCGAACTATGGCTACACCTTC. Translation: CAWSHSNYGYTF.

The CDR3 DNA sequence: TGTGCCAGCAGCTTAGCGTCGATGAGGGACAGGGGGCTCCTTTATAATTCACCCCTCCACTTT. This translates into CASSLASMRDRGLLYNSPLHF. The V gene is TRBV7-2, the J gene TRBJ1-6; TRBD1 aligns across 12 bases. The length of the CDR3 is 21 residues. Germline V lookup: CDR1 SGHTA, CDR2 FQGNSA. Germline trimming cut 0 bases from V and 4 bases from J; bases unmatched to any gene: 13.

The chain's CDR3 is CASSVTGIRTEAFF. CDR3 sequence (DNA): TGTGCCAGCAGCGTCACAGGGATTCGGACTGAAGCTTTCTTT. The chain combines TRBV9 with TRBJ1-1; a weak D match, TRBD1 (6 bases). Germline V gene data show CDR1 as SGDLS and CDR2 as YYNGEE. V lost 2 bases to trimming and J lost 5 bases, with 13 bases between them. The CDR3 contains 14 residues.

A few counts support this clone. This sequence joins TRBV7-2 and TRBJ2-5, with D tentatively TRBD2 (6 bases). Per germline, CDR1 SGHTA and CDR2 FQGNSA. The CDR3 is 15 amino acids. Trimming took 3 bases from V and 0 from J, leaving 11 bases between them. CDR3 in amino acids: CASSFYRDYQETQYF. The DNA of the CDR3 is TGTGCCAGCAGCTTCTACCGGGACTACCAAGAGACCCAGTACTTC.

The V and J genes are TRBV6-6 and TRBJ2-1, with 12 nucleotides matching TRBD2. This CDR3 has 15 residues. J gave up 4 bases and V 4 bases, and 2 bases lay outside the gene matches. CDR1 and CDR2 from the germline V gene are MNHNY and SVGAGI (reference sequence). CDR3 DNA sequence: TGTGCCAGCAGTTTGCTAGCGGGGGGGTACAATGAGCAGTTCTTC. Protein product: CASSLLAGGYNEQFF.

V gene TRBV15 combines with J gene TRBJ1-4, with TRBD1 matching 7 bases. Germline CDR1 reads LNHNV; CDR2 reads YYDKDF (reference sequence). CDR3 size: 17 residues. V lost 3 bases to trimming and J lost 0 bases; unmatched junction nucleotides: 7. The DNA for the CDR3 is TGTGCCACCAGCAGGGGGGGAGGACAGGCAACTAATGAAAAACTGTTTTTT. It is translated as CATSRGGGQATNEKLFF.

The V gene is TRBV18, the J gene TRBJ2-7; D is possibly TRBD1 (7 bases). Deletions cut 1 base from V and 4 bases from J, with 11 bases between. CDR3 length: 14 amino acids. Germline V gene sequence: CDR1 KGHSH, CDR2 LQKENI. The CDR3 protein is CASSPRGDSYEQYF. CDR3 in DNA: TGTGCCAGCTCACCACGGGGGGACAGTTACGAGCAGTACTTC.

This clone was seen a single time. V gene TRBV4-2 combines with J gene TRBJ2-1; TRBD2 matches at 7 bases. Germline CDR1 is LGHNA and CDR2 is YNFKEQ. This CDR3 is built from 17 residues. V shed 0 bases, J shed 6 bases, and the junction held 11 bases outside the gene matches. CDR3 nucleotides: TGTGCCAGCAGCCAAGATCCTCCTAGCGGAATAATCAATGAGCAGTTCTTC. Translating gives CASSQDPPSGIINEQFF.

The sample holds a few counts of this clone. This chain connects TRBV10-3 to TRBJ2-7; 11 positions agree with TRBD2. Germline V lookup: CDR1 ENHRY, CDR2 SYGVKD. This CDR3 has 16 residues. Germline trimming cut 4 bases from V and 0 bases from J; bases unmatched to any gene: 5. CDR3 DNA sequence: TGTGCCATCAGTGTTATAGCGGGGGGGACCTCCTACGAGCAGTACTTC. Translation: CAISVIAGGTSYEQYF.